Listed below are T cell receptor beta chains from one sample, sequenced in a study of blood T cells in healthy people across ages. TCRdb independently ran MiXCR on the 5' RACE reads; one entry per CDR3 protein. The table includes some 1.8 million distinct CDR3 sequences, roughly 43% detected once. Material: blood. These receptor sequences come from a human donor in good health. The CDR3 runs from the conserved cysteine through the conserved F or W. D genes are given only for firm matches. Where a row states a size, it is once, few, many or the class of an expanded clone; other rows omit it.

size	J	length	V	D	CDR3	DNA
-	TRBJ2-4	16	TRBV4-1	TRBD2	CASSQDLLAGGDIQYF	TGCGCCAGCAGCCAAGATCTTCTAGCGGGGGGGGACATTCAGTACTTC
-	TRBJ1-2	17	TRBV15	-	CATSRDGETPRDYGYTF	TGTGCCACCAGCAGAGATGGGGAGACCCCAAGGGACTATGGCTACACCTTC
-	TRBJ2-3	12	TRBV6-2/TRBV6-3	-	CASIGGTDTQYF	TGTGCCAGCATCGGAGGCACAGATACGCAGTATTTT
few	TRBJ1-2	15	TRBV2	-	CASSEGPGFGYGYTF	TGTGCCAGCAGTGAAGGGCCGGGGTTCGGCTATGGCTACACCTTC
few	TRBJ2-5	14	TRBV12-3/TRBV12-4	TRBD1	CASRRTGGWETQYF	TGTGCCAGCAGGCGGACAGGGGGTTGGGAGACCCAGTACTTC
few	TRBJ1-5	16	TRBV4-3	-	CASSQDWARGNQPQHF	TGCGCCAGCAGCCAAGACTGGGCCCGGGGAAATCAGCCCCAGCATTTT
-	TRBJ1-5	17	TRBV6-1	-	CANSEMGIGGGNQPQHF	TGTGCCAACAGTGAAATGGGAATTGGAGGAGGCAATCAGCCCCAGCATTTT
-	TRBJ1-1	18	TRBV5-5	TRBD1	CASSPRDRGIPMNIEAFF	TGTGCCAGCAGCCCCCGGGACAGGGGAATACCGATGAACATTGAAGCTTTCTTT
-	TRBJ2-3	14	TRBV20-1	-	CSGGLRARTDTQYF	TGCAGTGGCGGGCTTCGAGCCCGCACAGATACGCAGTATTTT
-	TRBJ1-4	15	TRBV13	-	CASSWGEVLNEKLFF	TGTGCCAGCAGCTGGGGGGAAGTCCTTAATGAAAAACTGTTTTTT
-	TRBJ2-7	16	TRBV7-2	-	CASSLYQGVLKHEQYF	TGTGCCAGCAGCTTATATCAGGGTGTCTTAAAGCACGAGCAGTACTTC
-	TRBJ1-4	13	TRBV10-2	TRBD1	CATGDSTNEKLFF	TGCGCCACCGGGGACAGCACTAATGAAAAACTGTTTTTT
-	TRBJ1-1	14	TRBV3-1	-	CASTVGLMNTEAFF	TGTGCCAGCACGGTTGGCCTCATGAACACTGAAGCTTTCTTT
-	TRBJ2-7	15	TRBV6-2/TRBV6-3	-	CASSYSLATYNEQYF	TGTGCCAGCAGTTATAGCCTAGCGACCTACAATGAGCAGTACTTC
-	TRBJ1-4	14	TRBV19	-	CASSISGTWKILFF	TGTGCCAGTAGTATTTCGGGGACATGGAAGATCCTGTTTTTT
-	TRBJ2-7	11	TRBV29-1	TRBD1	CSVGTGFGQYF	TGCAGCGTCGGGACAGGGTTCGGGCAGTACTTC
-	TRBJ1-1	15	TRBV19	-	CATRRLELLNTEAFF	TGTGCCACTCGACGTCTGGAATTGCTGAACACTGAAGCTTTCTTT
-	TRBJ2-7	16	TRBV5-1	TRBD2	CASSFTSGVSSYEQYF	TGCGCCAGCAGCTTCACTAGCGGAGTAAGCTCCTACGAGCAGTACTTC
-	TRBJ1-2	17	TRBV7-2	TRBD1	CASSPAKPGQGLRGYTF	TGTGCCAGCAGCCCGGCCAAACCGGGACAGGGACTAAGGGGCTACACCTTC
-	TRBJ2-5	16	TRBV7-6	TRBD2	CASSTRIGLAGETQYF	TGTGCCAGCAGCACGCGCATAGGACTAGCGGGAGAGACCCAGTACTTC
few	TRBJ1-3	16	TRBV7-9	-	CAGSLGESYSGNTIYF	TGTGCCGGCAGCTTAGGCGAGAGTTACTCTGGAAACACCATATATTTT
-	TRBJ2-1	14	TRBV12-3/TRBV12-4	-	CASSYGTEYNEQFF	TGTGCCAGCAGTTACGGGACGGAATACAATGAGCAGTTCTTC
few	TRBJ2-7	15	TRBV6-1	-	CASRHSRGASYEQYF	TGTGCCAGCCGACACTCCAGGGGAGCCTCCTACGAGCAGTACTTC
few	TRBJ2-7	15	TRBV5-1	TRBD1	CASTPTGQGDYEQYF	TGCGCCAGCACCCCTACCGGACAGGGGGACTACGAGCAGTACTTC
-	TRBJ2-1	16	TRBV7-2	TRBD1	CASSLVGTGIANEQFF	TGTGCCAGCAGCTTAGTCGGGACAGGAATAGCCAATGAGCAGTTCTTC
few	TRBJ1-2	14	TRBV4-3	-	CASSQDPGDHGYTF	TGCGCCAGCAGCCAAGATCCGGGGGATCACGGCTACACCTTC
few	TRBJ1-4	13	TRBV20-1	-	CSAAQGPNEKLFF	TGCAGTGCAGCTCAGGGGCCTAATGAAAAACTGTTTTTT
-	TRBJ2-5	12	TRBV29-1	-	CSVALDKETQYF	TGCAGCGTAGCGCTGGACAAAGAGACCCAGTACTTC
few	TRBJ2-7	16	TRBV20-1	TRBD1	CSARPLAGQGRYEQYF	TGCAGTGCTAGACCGCTGGCGGGACAGGGGCGCTACGAGCAGTACTTC
-	TRBJ1-2	15	TRBV6-2/TRBV6-3	-	CASSYPGTGAYGYTF	TGTGCCAGCAGTTACCCAGGCACTGGCGCCTATGGCTACACCTTC